A selection of T cell receptor beta chains follows, all from one sample in a study of PD-L1 blockade in urothelial cancer. Only in-frame clones appear in the TCRdb table, and some are missing; sequencing was by immunoSEQ multiplex PCR. Of some 27,000 clones listed, around 86% are singletons. This specimen was PBMCs, taken around atezolizumab (anti-PD-L1) treatment. The receptors originated from a man aged 50 to 59 with urothelial cancer. CDR3s include the opening cysteine and the closing phenylalanine or tryptophan. Fields, in order: clone size, V gene, D gene, J gene, CDR3 DNA, CDR3 protein. A D gene is named only where the DNA matches it firmly. Size values are once, few and many counts, or a class for expanded clones, and some rows have none.

once	TRBV15	.	TRBJ1-3	TGTGCCACCAGCTTAGAGCGGGGAGTCTCTGGAAACACCATATATTTT	CATSLERGVSGNTIYF
.	TRBV11-2	TRBD2	TRBJ2-1	TGTGCCAGCAGCGCTAGCGGGAGGGAGGGTGAGCAGTTCTTC	CASSASGREGEQFF
.	TRBV5-1	.	TRBJ2-1	TGCGCCAGCAGCTTAGGAGTGACAGTGTACAATGAGCAGTTCTTC	CASSLGVTVYNEQFF
.	TRBV7-3	.	TRBJ2-1	TGTGCCAGCAGCTCTTCCCCTTCCGCCAGCGGGCAGTTCTTC	CASSSSPSASGQFF
.	TRBV6-1	.	TRBJ2-5	TGTGCCAGCAGTGATCTCGCGCCGGAGACCCAGTACTTC	CASSDLAPETQYF
.	TRBV6-5	.	TRBJ1-3	TGTGCCAGCAGTACATCGACAGGCTCTGGAAACACCATATATTTT	CASSTSTGSGNTIYF
.	TRBV27	TRBD1	TRBJ1-3	TGTGCCAGCAGTAGTGTACAGGGGAAGAACACCATATATTTT	CASSSVQGKNTIYF
.	TRBV19	.	TRBJ1-3	TGTGCCAGTAGTATAAGTGGTCGGAACACCATATATTTT	CASSISGRNTIYF
.	TRBV7-9	TRBD1	TRBJ2-5	TGTGCCAGCAGCTTAGGGAACAGGGGATACGAGACCCAGTACTTC	CASSLGNRGYETQYF
.	TRBV5-4	TRBD2	TRBJ2-1	TGTGCCAGCAGCTTGGCAGGAGGGCGGGGGAACAATGAGCAGTTCTTC	CASSLAGGRGNNEQFF
.	TRBV18	TRBD2	TRBJ2-5	TGTGCCAGCTCACCGTCTCAGCGGGGGGCCGGGGAGACCCAGTACTTC	CASSPSQRGAGETQYF
.	TRBV6-5	.	TRBJ2-2	TGTGCCAGCAGTTATCAGGGGTCTGCGAACACCGGGGAGCTGTTTTTT	CASSYQGSANTGELFF
once	TRBV30	TRBD1	TRBJ1-2	TGTGCCTGGAGTCCCAGGGGGCGAAGAGGCTACACCTTC	CAWSPRGRRGYTF
.	TRBV14	.	TRBJ2-1	TGTGCCAGCAGCCAAGTAAGGGCGGGACCATCCTACAATGAGCAGTTCTTC	CASSQVRAGPSYNEQFF
.	TRBV7-6	TRBD1	TRBJ1-1	TGTGCCAGCAGCTCAGTTCAGGGGGCCGGGATCTTT	CASSSVQGAGIF
.	TRBV5-8	.	TRBJ1-1	TGTGCCAGCAGCTTGGTGATCCCCGGGGGCACTGAAGCTTTCTTT	CASSLVIPGGTEAFF
.	TRBV27	.	TRBJ2-3	TGTGCCAGCAGTTTGAGGACGGGGACGCAGTATTTT	CASSLRTGTQYF
.	TRBV7-9	.	TRBJ1-2	TGTGCCAGCAGCTTAGAAGGGGACACTGGCTACACCTTC	CASSLEGDTGYTF
.	TRBV5-1	.	TRBJ2-7	TGCGCCAGCAGCTTGGGCCAGGGCCCCTACGAGCAGTACTTC	CASSLGQGPYEQYF
.	TRBV28	.	TRBJ1-2	TGTGCCTCCAAGAGCGGGGGGCGTGCGTTAATGGATGGCTACACCTTC	CASKSGGRALMDGYTF
.	TRBV7-9	.	TRBJ2-2	TGTGCCAGCAGCTCGCGACGGGGCGGGGAGCTGTTTTTT	CASSSRRGGELFF
.	TRBV28	TRBD1	TRBJ1-5	TGTGCCAGCAGCCCACATGGACAGGGGAGCAATCAGCCCCAGCATTTT	CASSPHGQGSNQPQHF
.	TRBV5-4	TRBD1	TRBJ1-4	TGTGCCAGCAGCACAGGGACAGTAGGAGAAAAACTGTTTTTT	CASSTGTVGEKLFF
.	TRBV2	.	TRBJ1-2	TGTGCCACCATAGCGGGAAGAGTTTCTAACTATGGCTACACCTTC	CATIAGRVSNYGYTF
.	TRBV9	.	TRBJ2-5	TGTGCCAGCAGCGTTAGTCGCCAAGAGACCCAGTACTTC	CASSVSRQETQYF
.	TRBV5-1	.	TRBJ2-2	TGCGCCAGCAGCTTGGCAGGGACCGGGGAGCTGTTTTTT	CASSLAGTGELFF
.	TRBV7-2	.	TRBJ2-2	TGTGCCAGCAGTTATGACAGGCTTAGGGGAGCAGCGAACACCGGGGAGCTGTTTTTT	CASSYDRLRGAANTGELFF
.	TRBV27	.	TRBJ1-3	TGTGCCAGCAGTTTATCGACCCTGGGCCAGAGATACTCTGGAAACACCATATATTTT	CASSLSTLGQRYSGNTIYF
few	TRBV5-1	TRBD1	TRBJ1-2	TGCGCCAGCAGCTTGGCCTGGCAGGTAATCACCAGGGGGCGTACTATTGGCTACACCTTC	CASSLAWQVITRGRTIGYTF
.	TRBV28	.	TRBJ2-1	TGTGCCAGCACTTACACCAACAGCAACAATGAGCAGTTCTTC	CASTYTNSNNEQFF
.	TRBV19	.	TRBJ1-4	TGTGCCACCAGTGCCAGGGAGGGTGAAAAACTGTTTTTT	CATSAREGEKLFF
once	TRBV7-9	.	TRBJ2-5	TGTGCCAGCAGCTTATTTAGGCAGGGAGAGACCCAGTACTTC	CASSLFRQGETQYF
.	TRBV11-2	TRBD2	TRBJ2-1	TGTGCCAGCAGCTTAGATCAGAGCGGGAGGGTCAATGAGCAGTTCTTC	CASSLDQSGRVNEQFF
.	TRBV10-1	.	TRBJ2-3	TGCGCCAGCAGTGAGTCGGGGACTGCGCACCCAGATACGCAGTATTTT	CASSESGTAHPDTQYF
.	TRBV4-2	TRBD1	TRBJ2-5	TGTGCCAGCAGCCACCCGGGAAGTAGAGGTCAAGACAGGGGGCGCGGGGTAGAGACCCAGTACTTC	CASSHPGSRGQDRGRGVETQYF
.	TRBV9	.	TRBJ2-3	TGTGCCAGCAGCGTAAGCGGCCAAAGCACAGATACGCAGTATTTT	CASSVSGQSTDTQYF
.	TRBV2	.	TRBJ2-1	TGTGCCAGCAGTGAGATCCGAGACAATGAGCAGTTCTTC	CASSEIRDNEQFF
.	TRBV18	TRBD2	TRBJ2-7	TGTGCCAGCTCCTCCACAAGGACTAGCGGGGGTAGCTCCTACGAGCAGTACTTC	CASSSTRTSGGSSYEQYF
few	TRBV5-1	TRBD1	TRBJ1-1	TGCGCCAGCAGCTTGGGGGGACAGGGGCTGAACACTGAAGCTTTCTTT	CASSLGGQGLNTEAFF
.	TRBV30	TRBD1	TRBJ1-1	TGTGCCTGGAGTCCTACATTGGGACAGAGGAACACTGAAGCTTTCTTT	CAWSPTLGQRNTEAFF
.	TRBV2	TRBD2	TRBJ2-1	TGTGCCTGCAAACGGGGAGCGGGGGGGAATGAGCAGTTCTTC	CACKRGAGGNEQFF
.	TRBV7-8	TRBD2	TRBJ2-2	TGTGCCAGCAGCTTCCCTGGGACTAGCGGGAACACCGGGGAGCTGTTTTTT	CASSFPGTSGNTGELFF
.	TRBV18	TRBD1	TRBJ1-1	TGTGCCAGCTACCGGGACAGGGGTGTAACTGAAGCTTTCTTT	CASYRDRGVTEAFF
few	TRBV4-1	.	TRBJ1-2	TGCGCCAGCAGCCAAGCGGAGGACCTAAGTAACTATGGCTACACCTTC	CASSQAEDLSNYGYTF
few	TRBV9	TRBD1	TRBJ1-1	TGTGCCAGCAGCGTAGGGACAGGGCCCAACACTGAAGCTTTCTTT	CASSVGTGPNTEAFF
once	TRBV10-3	TRBD1	TRBJ1-1	TGTGCCATCAGTGGTTCCGGACAGGGGAACACTGAAGCTTTCTTT	CAISGSGQGNTEAFF
few	TRBV6-5	TRBD1	TRBJ1-2	TGTGCCAGCAGTCCAGGGGGCGTTCATGGCTACACCTTC	CASSPGGVHGYTF
.	TRBV2	TRBD2	TRBJ2-1	TGTGCCAGAGCTTATACCGGGACTAGAGGTGAGCAGTTCTTC	CARAYTGTRGEQFF
.	TRBV11-3	TRBD2	TRBJ2-3	TGTGCCAGCAGCTGGGGCGGGGGGACAGATACGCAGTATTTT	CASSWGGGTDTQYF
few	TRBV6-5	.	TRBJ1-3	TGTGCCAGCAGTACCGGGACAACTACTGGAAACACCATATATTTT	CASSTGTTTGNTIYF
.	TRBV21-1	.	TRBJ2-2	TGTGCCAGCAGCAAACCCCCCCCGGGTCCCCTGTCTAACACCGGGGAGCTGTTTTTT	CASSKPPPGPLSNTGELFF
.	TRBV7-9	.	TRBJ2-6	TGTGCCAGCAGCATAACCGAGTCTGGGGCCAACGTCCTGACTTTC	CASSITESGANVLTF
.	TRBV6-5	.	TRBJ2-1	TGTGCCAGCAGTTTATCTAGCAGCAATGAGCAGTTCTTC	CASSLSSSNEQFF
few	TRBV7-8	TRBD1	TRBJ1-1	TGTGCCAGCAGCTCCGGACAGGTCGGCACTGAAGCTTTCTTT	CASSSGQVGTEAFF
.	TRBV18	TRBD1	TRBJ1-4	TGTGCCAGCTCACCCCGACGGGGCACAGGGGGTCGAACTAATGAAAAACTGTTTTTT	CASSPRRGTGGRTNEKLFF